This T cell receptor (beta chain) emerged from a study of T cell responses to AZD1222 COVID-19 vaccine (dated by TCRdb to about 2021). Describing the broader study: TCR sequencing was performed for some 250 trial participants, of whom about 210 were given two doses of AZD1222 and approximately 26 were given two doses of MenACWY control vaccine. Trial participants were enrolled by age into subgroups of 18-55, 56-69 and 70-plus years, and about 150, 27 and 61 TCR-sequenced participants, respectively, were included in these subgroups. Study-level results and caveats: After two AZD1222 doses, both the breadth and the depth of spike-specific TCRs were significantly higher than at day 0 and than in MenACWY recipients. Nearly half of unique spike-specific TCRs reportedly recognized epitopes outside regions mutated in the B.1.351 and B.1.1.7 variants. Vaccine-associated CD4 TCRs spanned the whole spike protein, with dominant responses in regions 160-218 and 743-854. Only six AZD1222 recipients were SARS-CoV-2 seropositive at baseline, limiting conclusions about previously exposed vaccinees. Because no day 14 peak-response samples were available, the repertoires could be characterized only after the peak T cell response. Most participants were white British and females outnumbered males, and the authors suggested that clonal diversity may have been underestimated. In the small 56-69-year group, the increase in depth fell short of significance, most likely because of low power.

The time point label of this sample denotes: about 28 days (+/-7) after the second vaccine dose. AZD1222 recipients whose second dose came at about 4 weeks and those whose second dose came at about 12 weeks were combined into one group, since spike-specific TCR depth and breadth did not differ between the two schedules. Samples from vaccinated people were obtained from the UK trials COV001 and COV002, which included a single-blind randomized controlled phase 2/3 trial of AZD1222 (ChAdOx1 nCoV-19) in healthy adults. Trial participant PBMC samples were collected at day 0 and day 28 after the second dose for TCRbeta chain sequencing. This clone has just one count. The target of this receptor is not known. The input lacks base qualities; no much larger clone sits a single base away. The CDR3, from cysteine to phenylalanine, totals 14 residues. Only the CDR3 part of the read is kept: 42 bases, read in frame from the first base. Sequences MGHRA (CDR1) and YSYEKL (CDR2) are obtained from the germline V gene. V is clipped by 0 bases and J by 3 bases, and the sequence between their germline boundaries is 9 bases long.

The CDR3 regions of human TCRbeta chains were analyzed by immunosequencing. The published analysis was carried out like this. Repertoire TCRs were checked for matches against a reference library of SARS-CoV-2-specific TCRs that had been generated using the MIRA antigen-specificity platform. Breadth was defined as the fraction of unique TCRs that were SARS-CoV-2-associated, and depth was defined as the fraction of total T cells that were SARS-CoV-2-associated. Using the MIRA data, each spike-specific TCR was mapped to the spike region that the TCR reacts to and placed in a CD4 or CD8 class. Log10-transformed breadth and depth values were compared by one-way ANOVA with Sidak's multiple comparisons tests. TCRdb re-hosts the immuneACCESS table, in-frame sequences only. Its copies lack some clones; in the studies checked, an unresolved V gene accounts for under half of them, and the cause for the rest is not known. The V and J calls and the clone size are those of that table, but D and trimming were determined from the DNA. This sample holds some 96,000 clones; about 81% were observed only once. 14% of the sample lies in the top ten.

The TCR originated in an adult who received the AZD1222 COVID-19 vaccine. Specimen: peripheral blood, collected 28 days after the second AZD1222 dose. Here the chain combines TRBV4-1 and TRBJ2-7, with a weak D call of TRBD2 (6 bases match). In nucleotide form, the sequence is TGCGCCAGCAGCCAAGAGGGACTGGGCTACGAGCAGTACTTC. Translation gives CASSQEGLGYEQYF.